These T cell receptor beta chains were read from a single sample in a study of sequential checkpoint blockade in melanoma. Measured with immunoSEQ multiplex PCR; TCRdb has only the in-frame clones, and not every one. The profile shows roughly 28,000 clones, roughly 73% of them singletons. Material: CD8+ T cells sorted from blood (inferred from file names), obtained from a patient given nivolumab and ipilimumab in sequence. Source of these receptors: a human donor with melanoma. Each CDR3 is given with its conserved first and last residue. D genes are given only for firm matches. Where a row states a size, it is once, few, many or the class of an expanded clone; other rows omit it.

v_call: TRBV15
clone_size: NA
j_call: TRBJ2-7
d_call: NA
cdr3_nt: TGTGCCACCAGGGAGGGTCTGAGGGGCTTCGAGCAGTACTTC
cdr3_aa: CATREGLRGFEQYF

v_call: TRBV19
clone_size: NA
j_call: TRBJ2-7
d_call: TRBD2
cdr3_nt: TGTGCCAGTAGTATGGGGGGGGACTACGAGCAGTACTTC
cdr3_aa: CASSMGGDYEQYF

v_call: TRBV5-5
clone_size: NA
j_call: TRBJ2-7
d_call: TRBD1
cdr3_nt: TGTGCCAGCAGCTCCCCGGGACAGGGGATCTACGAGCAGTACTTC
cdr3_aa: CASSSPGQGIYEQYF

v_call: TRBV5-1
clone_size: once
j_call: TRBJ2-1
d_call: NA
cdr3_nt: TGCGCCAGCAGCTTGGTCCTACGTCATGAGCAGTTCTTC
cdr3_aa: CASSLVLRHEQFF

v_call: TRBV9
clone_size: NA
j_call: TRBJ1-2
d_call: TRBD1
cdr3_nt: TGTGCCAGCAGCGTACCGGGACAGGGCGGGAACTATGGCTACACCTTC
cdr3_aa: CASSVPGQGGNYGYTF

v_call: TRBV19
clone_size: NA
j_call: TRBJ2-1
d_call: TRBD2
cdr3_nt: TGTGCCAGTAGTGTAGCGGGAGGGAACAATGAGCAGTTCTTC
cdr3_aa: CASSVAGGNNEQFF

v_call: TRBV27
clone_size: once
j_call: TRBJ1-2
d_call: NA
cdr3_nt: TGTGCCAGCAGTTTATTCCCGGCTAACTATGGCTACACCTTC
cdr3_aa: CASSLFPANYGYTF

v_call: TRBV7-9
clone_size: NA
j_call: TRBJ2-1
d_call: NA
cdr3_nt: TGTGCCAGCAGCTTAGGCGGGGCCACGAATGAGCAGTTCTTC
cdr3_aa: CASSLGGATNEQFF

v_call: TRBV6-4
clone_size: few
j_call: TRBJ1-1
d_call: TRBD1
cdr3_nt: TGTGCCAGCACTGCTTACCCGGGACAGAGCCAAGCTTTCTTT
cdr3_aa: CASTAYPGQSQAFF

v_call: TRBV5-5
clone_size: NA
j_call: TRBJ2-7
d_call: NA
cdr3_nt: TGTGCCAGCAGCTTATCACAGGTGTCCTACGAGCAGTACTTC
cdr3_aa: CASSLSQVSYEQYF

v_call: TRBV9
clone_size: NA
j_call: TRBJ1-6
d_call: NA
cdr3_nt: TGTGCCAGCAGCGTAGCTGGGGGGACTAATTCACCCCTCCACTTT
cdr3_aa: CASSVAGGTNSPLHF

v_call: TRBV10-3
clone_size: few
j_call: TRBJ1-6
d_call: NA
cdr3_nt: TGTGCCATCAGTGAGATACAGCCGGATAATTCCCCCCTCCACTTT
cdr3_aa: CAISEIQPDNSPLHF

v_call: TRBV4-3
clone_size: NA
j_call: TRBJ2-1
d_call: NA
cdr3_nt: TGCGCCAGCAGCCAAGATTACGGGAGTGCTTCCTACAATGAGCAGTTCTTC
cdr3_aa: CASSQDYGSASYNEQFF

v_call: TRBV11-3
clone_size: NA
j_call: TRBJ1-1
d_call: NA
cdr3_nt: TGTGCCAGCAGCTTCCGAGGGAACACTGAAGCTTTCTTT
cdr3_aa: CASSFRGNTEAFF

v_call: TRBV7-9
clone_size: NA
j_call: TRBJ1-1
d_call: NA
cdr3_nt: TGTGCCAGCAGCTCCCCGGGTCGGGACACTGAAGCTTTCTTT
cdr3_aa: CASSSPGRDTEAFF

v_call: TRBV4-3
clone_size: NA
j_call: TRBJ2-6
d_call: NA
cdr3_nt: TGCGCCAGCAGCCAAGATGGTCAGGCTGGGGCCAACGTCCTGACTTTC
cdr3_aa: CASSQDGQAGANVLTF

v_call: TRBV7-2
clone_size: NA
j_call: TRBJ2-7
d_call: NA
cdr3_nt: TGTGCCAGCAGCTTGAGCCGAGCCGGGCCCCGGGGGTACTTC
cdr3_aa: CASSLSRAGPRGYF

v_call: TRBV2
clone_size: once
j_call: TRBJ2-1
d_call: NA
cdr3_nt: TGTGCCAGCCGCTTCGGCCGGAGCTCCTACAATGAGCAGTTCTTC
cdr3_aa: CASRFGRSSYNEQFF

v_call: TRBV28
clone_size: few
j_call: TRBJ1-4
d_call: NA
cdr3_nt: TGTGCCAGCAGTTTTGGTGTGGGGCCTCTTAATGAAAAACTGTTTTTT
cdr3_aa: CASSFGVGPLNEKLFF

v_call: TRBV19
clone_size: few
j_call: TRBJ2-7
d_call: NA
cdr3_nt: TGTGCCAGTAGTCCCGCGGGCGGATACGAGCAGTACTTC
cdr3_aa: CASSPAGGYEQYF

v_call: TRBV27
clone_size: NA
j_call: TRBJ2-7
d_call: NA
cdr3_nt: TGTGCCAGCGGAACTGACCGGGACTCGGGCGCCTACGAGCAGTACTTC
cdr3_aa: CASGTDRDSGAYEQYF

v_call: TRBV30
clone_size: once
j_call: TRBJ2-7
d_call: NA
cdr3_nt: TGTGCCTGGGGTCACGGACTCGAGCAGTACTTC
cdr3_aa: CAWGHGLEQYF

v_call: TRBV2
clone_size: few
j_call: TRBJ2-3
d_call: NA
cdr3_nt: TGTGCCAGCAGACCTCAGACAGATACGCAGTATTTT
cdr3_aa: CASRPQTDTQYF

v_call: TRBV28
clone_size: NA
j_call: TRBJ2-7
d_call: NA
cdr3_nt: TGTGCCAGCAGTTTTACTACTAGCACCTCGGGGGAGCAGTACTTC
cdr3_aa: CASSFTTSTSGEQYF

v_call: TRBV2
clone_size: NA
j_call: TRBJ2-4
d_call: NA
cdr3_nt: TGTGCCAGCAGTGAAAAGGGCTCAGGACTTATTCAGTACTTC
cdr3_aa: CASSEKGSGLIQYF